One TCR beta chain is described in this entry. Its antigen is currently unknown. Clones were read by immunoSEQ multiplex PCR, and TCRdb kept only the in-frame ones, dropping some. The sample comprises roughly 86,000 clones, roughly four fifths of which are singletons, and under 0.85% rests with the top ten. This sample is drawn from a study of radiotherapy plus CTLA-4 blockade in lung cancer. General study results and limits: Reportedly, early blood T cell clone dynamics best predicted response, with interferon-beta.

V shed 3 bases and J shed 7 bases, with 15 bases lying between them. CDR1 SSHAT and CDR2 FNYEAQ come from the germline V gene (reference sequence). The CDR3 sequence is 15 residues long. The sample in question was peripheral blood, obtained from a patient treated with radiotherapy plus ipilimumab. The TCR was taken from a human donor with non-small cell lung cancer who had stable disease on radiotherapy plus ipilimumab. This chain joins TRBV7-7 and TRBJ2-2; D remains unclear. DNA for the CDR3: TGTGCCAGCAGCTTTGGTACAGCCATCAACGGGGAGCTGTTTTTT. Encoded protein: CASSFGTAINGELFF.